A single sample is the source of the 30 T cell receptor beta chains below, sequenced in a study of metastatic and nonmetastatic thyroid tumors. TCRdb re-processed the PCR reads through MiXCR. The profile shows almost 85,000 clones, approximately 12% of them singletons. Treatment of any kind had been given to no patient before thyroid surgery. Sequences were obtained from tumor tissue. All receptors derive from a female donor with papillary thyroid cancer or a benign thyroid nodule (not recorded which). Some clones in this sample may be carry-over from other donors' samples.

This clone came up a few times. The chain recombines TRBV20-1 with TRBJ2-7, with TRBD2 matching 8 bases. This CDR3 has 13 residues. Germline CDR1 and CDR2: DFQATT and SNEGSKA (reference sequence). CDR3 loop: CSSCETSVCEQYF. The CDR3 region has the DNA TGCAGCTCGTGTGAGACTAGCGTCTGCGAGCAGTACTTC.

The sample holds a few counts of this clone. Sequence at one end of the junction differs from germline and may be a read error. The chain employs TRBV6-1 and TRBJ2-7; unclear D gene. CDR1 and CDR2 from the germline V gene are MNHNS and SASEGT. CDR3 length equals 14 residues. The CDR3 bases are TGTGCCAGCAGTGTAGACCCAAACTCCTACGAGCAGTATTTC. It is translated as CASSVDPNSYEQYF.

Many counts were recorded for this clone. V usage is TRBV7-8 and J usage is TRBJ2-7; 9 bases agree with TRBD2. The CDR3 covers 16 residues. The germline V gene has CDR1 SGHVS and CDR2 FQNEAQ. Losses at the gene ends were 1 base for V and 0 bases for J; bases not matched to a gene: 4. CDR3 in amino acids: CASSLGLAGTSYEQYF. The DNA of the CDR3 is TGTGCCAGCAGCTTAGGGCTAGCGGGGACCTCCTACGAGCAGTACTTC.

The sample holds many counts of this clone. The rearrangement uses TRBV19 and TRBJ2-3; TRBD1 matches 8 bases. Per the germline V gene, CDR1 is LNHDA and CDR2 is SQIVND (reference sequence). This CDR3 spans 14 amino acids. J lost 1 base, V lost 3 bases, and 0 bases had no gene match. CDR3: CASSMTGGTDTQYF. DNA for the CDR3: TGTGCCAGTAGTATGACAGGGGGCACAGATACGCAGTATTTT.

This clone was seen ten or more times. The V gene is TRBV20-1, the J gene TRBJ2-3; perhaps TRBD2 as D (6 bases). The CDR3 is 12 amino acids. V was trimmed by 8 bases and J by 7 bases, leaving 16 bases between them. Germline CDR1 reads DFQATT; CDR2 reads SNEGSKA (reference sequence). The CDR3 bases are TGCAGTTCCGGGACTCCGGAGAATACGCAGTATTTT. Translating it yields CSSGTPENTQYF.

The sample holds many counts of this clone. The CDR3 sequence: CASSLEAGRGNTIYF. CDR3 DNA sequence: TGTGCCAGCAGCTTGGAAGCGGGGCGCGGAAACACCATATATTTT. This sequence joins TRBV5-5 and TRBJ1-3; D possibly corresponds to TRBD1 (5 bases). CDR3 size: 15 residues. Trimming removed 0 bases from V and 4 bases from J, with 11 bases in between. Per the germline V gene, CDR1 is SGHKS and CDR2 is YYEKEE (reference sequence).

This chain uses TRBV20-1 with TRBJ1-3; no firm D call. V lost 0 bases and J lost 0, with 9 bases in between. CDR3 length: 15 residues. In germline, CDR1 is DFQATT, CDR2 SNEGSKA (reference sequence). CDR3 DNA: TGCAGTGCTAGAGATTGTGGCAACTCTGGAAACACCATATATTTT. Encoded protein: CSARDCGNSGNTIYF.

The sample holds many counts of this clone. The chain is built from TRBV7-6 and TRBJ2-3; possible D gene TRBD2, 5 bases. This CDR3 has 15 residues. Germline CDR1 and CDR2: SGHVS and FNYEAQ. With 8 bases removed from V and 2 bases from J, the gap between germline ends came to 17 bases. The CDR3 coding sequence is TGTGCCAGCGGGCCTGGCCTAGCTGACACAGATACGCAGTATTTT. Translation gives CASGPGLADTDTQYF.

This clone was seen a few times. The rearrangement uses TRBV7-8 and TRBJ2-7; TRBD1 is a possible D gene (5 bases). Deletions cut 6 bases from V and 6 bases from J, with 9 bases between. CDR3 size: 11 residues. CDR1 SGHVS and CDR2 FQNEAQ come from the germline V gene. The chain's CDR3 is CASSGAAEQYF. DNA for the CDR3: TGTGCCAGCAGTGGGGCCGCCGAGCAGTACTTC.

There are many counts of this clone. The chain has TRBV6-1 and TRBJ1-2; D possibly corresponds to TRBD1 (6 bases). The V and J ends lost 4 bases and 3 bases respectively, with 15 bases between them. In germline, CDR1 is MNHNS, CDR2 SASEGT. The CDR3 length is 15 residues. Here the CDR3 reads CASSVAGGPYYGYTF. As DNA, the CDR3 is TGTGCCAGCAGTGTCGCCGGGGGGCCCTACTATGGCTACACCTTC.

In the case of this clone: This may be a read error: a much more frequent sequence differs by one nucleotide. The chain has TRBV6-1 and TRBJ2-1, with 7 nucleotides matching TRBD2. Trimming removed 6 bases from V and 7 bases from J; junction bases left unmatched: 9. Germline V gives CDR1 MNHNS, CDR2 SASEGT. The CDR3 sequence is 14 residues long. The CDR3 bases are TGTGCCAGCAGCCGCGGACTAGTGAGAAATGAGCAGTTCTTC. Protein sequence: CASSRGLVRNEQFF.

In its sample, this clone was seen a few times. The chain links TRBV29-1 to TRBJ2-5, with TRBD1 matching over 9 bases. The ends lost 8 bases at V and 4 bases at J; junction bases unmatched: 5. From germline, CDR1 is SQVTM and CDR2 ANQGSEA. This CDR3 is 12 amino acids long. CDR3 loop: CSWGQGLETQYF. The CDR3 DNA reads as TGCAGCTGGGGACAGGGCCTAGAGACCCAGTACTTC.

The V gene is TRBV11-2, the J gene TRBJ2-7; tentatively, D is TRBD1 or TRBD2 (6 bases each). The germline CDR1 and CDR2 sequences are SGHAT and FQNNGV. The CDR3 sequence is 15 residues long. Trimming shortened V by 7 bases and J by 4 bases, and 20 bases separated the two germline ends. CDR3: CASKKGGAAPYEQYF. The CDR3 DNA sequence: TGTGCCAGCAAAAAGGGGGGCGCCGCCCCATACGAGCAGTACTTC.

In this sample, this clone turned up many times. The chain has TRBV7-2 and TRBJ2-7; D call uncertain. Trimming took 1 base from V and 4 from J, leaving 11 bases between them. The CDR3 totals 14 residues. Germline CDR1 reads SGHTA; CDR2 reads FQGNSA. CDR3 sequence (DNA): TGTGCCAGCAGCTTAGATGGCTGGGCGTACGAGCAGTACTTC. Translated: CASSLDGWAYEQYF.

This clone has at least ten counts. This sample includes further DNA sequences coding for the same CDR3. V usage is TRBV7-2 and J usage is TRBJ1-4; D is uncertain. V was pared by 1 base and J by 4 bases, with 7 bases between. Germline assignment: CDR1 SGHTA and CDR2 FQGNSA. The CDR3 has 14 amino acids. In nucleotides, the CDR3 is TGTGCCAGCAGCTTAGGACGGCATAATGAAAAACTGTTTTTT. This encodes CASSLGRHNEKLFF.

Of note for this clone: A single base separates this from a much larger clone, so it may be a read error. The rearrangement joins TRBV9 to TRBJ2-3; possibly TRBD2 for D (5 bases). Trimming pared 1 base from V and 7 bases from J, leaving 13 bases between. This CDR3 spans 14 amino acids. CDR1 is SGDLS, CDR2 YYNGEE, per germline. CDR3 in amino acids: CASSVIEGAYTQYF. The DNA of the CDR3 is TGTGCCAGCAGCGTAATTGAGGGAGCGTATACGCAGTATTTT.

This clone was observed many times. The V gene is TRBV2, the J gene TRBJ1-6; D remains ambiguous. Germline-derived CDR1 and CDR2 are SNHLY and FYNNEI. This CDR3 has 14 residues. With 3 bases removed from V and 3 bases from J, the gap between germline ends came to 6 bases. The CDR3 DNA sequence: TGTGCCAGCAGTGACGGCTTCTATAATTCACCCCTCCACTTT. It encodes CASSDGFYNSPLHF.

In its sample, this clone was seen a few times. One end of the junction varies from germline; a read error may be responsible. This CDR3 is also generated by other DNA sequences in the sample. The chain carries TRBV2 and TRBJ2-2; D call uncertain. Germline CDR1 and CDR2: SNHLY and FYNNEI. This CDR3 spans 14 amino acids. The CDR3 loop is CASSGRINTGELFF. In nucleotides, the CDR3 is TGCGCCAGCAGTGGTCGTATTAACACGGGGGAGCTGTTTTTT.

This clone was seen repeatedly, ten times or more. V is TRBV12-3 or TRBV12-4 and J is TRBJ1-2; D call uncertain. The CDR3 covers 13 residues. The V and J ends lost 4 bases and 13 bases respectively, with 19 bases between them. The chain's CDR3 is CASSSRPLPTATF. Here the CDR3 DNA reads TGTGCCAGCAGTTCTAGACCTCTTCCGACCGCCACCTTC.

This clone was detected ten times or more. V gene TRBV12-5 combines with J gene TRBJ2-3; 9 nucleotides match TRBD2. Germline CDR1 is LGHNT and CDR2 is FRNRAP. After removal of 6 bases from V and 0 bases from J, the junction contained 7 bases not matched to a gene. The CDR3 spans 16 residues. In DNA, the CDR3 is TGTGCTAGTGGACAAGGACTAGCGAGTAGCACAGATACGCAGTATTTT. Its protein product is CASGQGLASSTDTQYF.

This clone was recorded many times. J is TRBJ2-7 and V is TRBV7-2; TRBD2 is a possible D gene (6 bases). The CDR3 is 15 amino acids. Germline values: CDR1 SGHTA, CDR2 FQGNSA. Trimming took 3 bases from V and 2 from J, leaving 14 bases between them. CDR3: CASSFGAGRTYEQYF. CDR3 sequence (DNA): TGTGCCAGCAGCTTCGGGGCGGGGCGAACCTACGAGCAGTACTTC.

This clone was detected only once. An end of the junction does not agree with germline; a read error may underlie this. The chain employs TRBV9 and TRBJ2-5; 7 bases are shared with TRBD2. Germline assignment: CDR1 SGDLS and CDR2 YYNGEE. This CDR3 region has 17 residues. CDR3 residues: CASSVGASGDNQETKYF. CDR3 nucleotides: TGTGCCAGCAGCGTAGGGGCTAGCGGAGACAACCAAGAGACCAAGTACTTC.

This sequence joins TRBV4-1 and TRBJ1-5, with a possible D match to TRBD1 (5 bases). Germline-derived CDR1 and CDR2 are MGHRA and YSYEKL. Trimming pared 1 base from V and 1 base from J, leaving 8 bases between. The CDR3 loop spans 15 amino acids. In DNA, the CDR3 is TGCGCCAGCAGCCAAGTCCCAGGGAGCAATCAGCCCCAGCATTTT. It codes for CASSQVPGSNQPQHF.

This clone has ten or more counts. The chain couples TRBV5-1 to TRBJ2-3, with unresolved D. Trimming cost V 6 bases and J 7 bases, with 15 bases left between them. CDR3 length: 13 amino acids. Germline CDR1 reads SGHRS; CDR2 reads YFSETQ. The CDR3 bases are TGCGCCAGCACCCCCCCGTCGGTGAATACGCAGTATTTT. Its translation: CASTPPSVNTQYF. The complete variable domain, with remaining parts taken from reference TRBV5-1 and TRBJ2-3, reads KAGVTQTPRYLIKTRGQQVTLSCSPISGHRSVSWYQQTPGQGLQFLFEYFSETQRNKGNFPGRFSGRQFSNSRSEMNVSTLELGDSALYLCASTPPSVNTQYFGPGTRLTVL.

This clone appeared many times. CDR3 coding DNA: TGTGCCTGGACTGCCCGATCCGCCTACGAGCAGTACTTC. Protein: CAWTARSAYEQYF. V and J are TRBV30 and TRBJ2-7, with unresolved D. Trimming cost V 4 bases and J 2 bases, with 12 bases left between them. Per the germline V gene, CDR1 is GTSNPN and CDR2 is SVGIG (reference sequence). This CDR3 has 13 residues.

As for this clone: This may be a read error: a much more frequent sequence differs by one nucleotide. This chain joins TRBV25-1 and TRBJ2-5, with 9 positions matching TRBD2. Germline-derived CDR1 and CDR2 are MGHDK and SYGVNS. CDR3 size: 15 residues. CDR3 DNA: TGTGCCAGAAGTGAGGCGGGAGGGCCTAGAGAGACCCAGTACTTC. It yields the protein CARSEAGGPRETQYF.

The sample holds many counts of this clone. The chain is built from TRBV7-3 and TRBJ2-1; the D gene is possibly TRBD1 (5 bases). V was clipped by 4 bases and J by 3 bases, with 16 bases between them. The CDR3 covers 16 residues. Germline-derived CDR1 and CDR2 are SGHTA and FQGTGA. The CDR3 DNA is TGTGCCAGCAGCTCCAGCCAGGGCCCAAACTACAATGAGCAGTTCTTC. Its protein product is CASSSSQGPNYNEQFF.

Worth noting for this clone: It may be a read error: a sequence one base away is much more abundant. This rearrangement joins TRBV19 to TRBJ1-1; D may be TRBD1 (6 bases). Trimming took off 5 bases at V and 1 base at J, with 11 bases between the two ends. This CDR3 comprises 14 residues. CDR1 is LNHDA and CDR2 is SQIVND in the germline V gene (reference sequence). The DNA of the CDR3 is TGTGCCAGTAGTGCCGGGACATCGAACACTGAAGCTTTCTTT. Its protein is CASSAGTSNTEAFF.

This clone was picked up many times. V gene TRBV12-3 or TRBV12-4 combines with J gene TRBJ1-2, with D possibly matching TRBD1 (5 bases). Deletions cut 6 bases from V and 5 bases from J, with 22 bases between. The CDR3 extends over 16 amino acids. The CDR3 sequence: CASSQPGPWRKYGYTF. The CDR3 DNA sequence: TGTGCCAGCAGCCAACCGGGACCCTGGAGGAAGTATGGCTACACCTTC.

There are many counts of this clone. V gene TRBV6-4 combines with J gene TRBJ2-7; D uncertain. Trimming left V 1 base short and J 3 bases short, with 13 bases between. The germline CDR1 and CDR2 sequences are MRHNA and SNTAGT. The CDR3 spans 15 residues. For the CDR3, the DNA is TGTGCCAGCAGTGACTTGGGCCGATTAAACTACGAGCAGTACTTC. Translation: CASSDLGRLNYEQYF.